Listed below are T cell receptor beta chains from one sample, sequenced in a study of regulatory T cells in long-lasting Graves disease. TCRdb processed the multiplex PCR reads anew with MiXCR; each CDR3 protein has one entry. The repertoire has roughly 500,000 distinct CDR3 sequences, 20% to 25% of them found once; the top ten carry approximately 7.8%. This sample comprised peripheral blood mononuclear cells (PBMCs), obtained when the disease was refractory, from a patient treated with antithyroid drugs. These receptors came from a female donor with Graves disease. CDR3s include the opening cysteine and the closing phenylalanine or tryptophan. The order of the fields is CDR3 DNA, CDR3 protein, D gene, J gene, clone size, CDR3 length, V gene. The D gene is left open where the match is weak. Clone size is shown for a subset of rows, as once, few, many or a class of expanded clone.

CDR3nt: TGTGCCAGCCGTTCGGGTCCCTACGAGCAGTACTTC
CDR3aa: CASRSGPYEQYF
d_gene: NA
j_gene: TRBJ2-7
abundance: NA
len: 12
v_gene: TRBV19

CDR3nt: TGTGCCAGCAGCTTAACAGACGTATACTATGGCTACACCTTC
CDR3aa: CASSLTDVYYGYTF
d_gene: NA
j_gene: TRBJ1-2
abundance: NA
len: 14
v_gene: TRBV7-9

CDR3nt: TGTGCCAGCAGTTTTCAACAGGGGGCCACTGAAGCTTTCTTT
CDR3aa: CASSFQQGATEAFF
d_gene: TRBD1
j_gene: TRBJ1-1
abundance: many
len: 14
v_gene: TRBV12-3/TRBV12-4

CDR3nt: TGTGCCAGCAGTTACTCTAAAACGACTAGCGGGTCGGTCCTGGCCAAAAACATTCAGTACTTC
CDR3aa: CASSYSKTTSGSVLAKNIQYF
d_gene: TRBD2
j_gene: TRBJ2-4
abundance: few
len: 21
v_gene: TRBV6-2/TRBV6-3

CDR3nt: TGTGCCAGCAGCCTCCCGATTGGGTCGACCCAGTACTTC
CDR3aa: CASSLPIGSTQYF
d_gene: NA
j_gene: TRBJ2-5
abundance: many
len: 13
v_gene: TRBV7-8

CDR3nt: TGTGCCAGCAGTTCTCAAGGTGCAACTGAAGCTTTCTTT
CDR3aa: CASSSQGATEAFF
d_gene: NA
j_gene: TRBJ1-1
abundance: many
len: 13
v_gene: TRBV27

CDR3nt: TGTGCCAGCAGCAAACTAGCGGGAGCAATCGAGCAGTACTTC
CDR3aa: CASSKLAGAIEQYF
d_gene: TRBD2
j_gene: TRBJ2-7
abundance: many
len: 14
v_gene: TRBV2

CDR3nt: TGTGCCAGCAGTCAGCCCGTTAAGGGGATGGAGTACTTC
CDR3aa: CASSQPVKGMEYF
d_gene: NA
j_gene: TRBJ2-7
abundance: many
len: 13
v_gene: TRBV6-1

CDR3nt: TGTGCCAGCTCCCGACAGGCCTCCTACGAGCAGTACTTC
CDR3aa: CASSRQASYEQYF
d_gene: NA
j_gene: TRBJ2-7
abundance: NA
len: 13
v_gene: TRBV27

CDR3nt: TGTGCCAGCAGCATCGGACTGTTCGAATACGAGCAGTACTTC
CDR3aa: CASSIGLFEYEQYF
d_gene: NA
j_gene: TRBJ2-7
abundance: many
len: 14
v_gene: TRBV12-3/TRBV12-4

CDR3nt: TGTGCCAGCTCACTAATCGACATCAACACTGAAGCTTTCTTT
CDR3aa: CASSLIDINTEAFF
d_gene: NA
j_gene: TRBJ1-1
abundance: many
len: 14
v_gene: TRBV18

CDR3nt: TGTGCCAGCAGTCGCCGGGGGGCAGGGAATCAGCCCCAGCATTTT
CDR3aa: CASSRRGAGNQPQHF
d_gene: NA
j_gene: TRBJ1-5
abundance: many
len: 15
v_gene: TRBV28

CDR3nt: TGTGCCATCAGTGACCAAGACACGAGCTCCTACAATGAGCAGTTCTTC
CDR3aa: CAISDQDTSSYNEQFF
d_gene: NA
j_gene: TRBJ2-1
abundance: NA
len: 16
v_gene: TRBV10-3

CDR3nt: TGCAGTGCTAGAGATTTTGCGGCACAACGGAGCTCCTACGAGCAGTACTTC
CDR3aa: CSARDFAAQRSSYEQYF
d_gene: NA
j_gene: TRBJ2-7
abundance: NA
len: 17
v_gene: TRBV20-1

CDR3nt: TGCAGTGCTAGGAAGGGCTTATTAGAGACCCAGTACTTC
CDR3aa: CSARKGLLETQYF
d_gene: NA
j_gene: TRBJ2-5
abundance: NA
len: 13
v_gene: TRBV20-1

CDR3nt: TGTGCCAGCAGCTTAGCTACACGACAGAAGAACACTGAAGCTTCCTTT
CDR3aa: CASSLATRQKNTEASF
d_gene: NA
j_gene: TRBJ1-1
abundance: many
len: 16
v_gene: TRBV7-8

CDR3nt: TGTGCCAGTTCGAGAACGGGATCCGACCCCGAGCAGTACTTC
CDR3aa: CASSRTGSDPEQYF
d_gene: NA
j_gene: TRBJ2-7
abundance: few
len: 14
v_gene: TRBV19

CDR3nt: TGTGCCAGCAGCGACAGGGTAGTACCCTACGAGCAGTACTTC
CDR3aa: CASSDRVVPYEQYF
d_gene: TRBD1
j_gene: TRBJ2-7
abundance: many
len: 14
v_gene: TRBV28

CDR3nt: TGTGCCAGCAGCCCTAGGGTAGCCGTTGTTTCCGGGGAGCTGTTTTTT
CDR3aa: CASSPRVAVVSGELFF
d_gene: NA
j_gene: TRBJ2-2
abundance: NA
len: 16
v_gene: TRBV7-9

CDR3nt: TGCAGTGCAACCCTTAGGGGTACTCAGCCCCAGCATTTT
CDR3aa: CSATLRGTQPQHF
d_gene: NA
j_gene: TRBJ1-5
abundance: few
len: 13
v_gene: TRBV20-1

CDR3nt: TGTGCCAGCAGCCCCCCCTTCGGGGGGGGCGAGCAGTACTTC
CDR3aa: CASSPPFGGGEQYF
d_gene: TRBD2
j_gene: TRBJ2-7
abundance: NA
len: 14
v_gene: TRBV7-9

CDR3nt: TGTGCCAGCAGTTTCGGGACAGGGAGCACTGAAGCTTTCTTT
CDR3aa: CASSFGTGSTEAFF
d_gene: TRBD1
j_gene: TRBJ1-1
abundance: many
len: 14
v_gene: TRBV27

CDR3nt: TGTGCCAGCAGTTTGACGGTTGGATCTGGGGCCAACGTCCTGACTTTC
CDR3aa: CASSLTVGSGANVLTF
d_gene: NA
j_gene: TRBJ2-6
abundance: few
len: 16
v_gene: TRBV12-3/TRBV12-4

CDR3nt: TGTGCCAGCAAAGCCAGCGTAGGGACTAGCTCCCACGAGTACTTC
CDR3aa: CASKASVGTSSHEYF
d_gene: TRBD2
j_gene: TRBJ2-7
abundance: NA
len: 15
v_gene: TRBV6-1

CDR3nt: TGTGCCTGGAGGGGTCAGGGGCCTCCCGCCTACGAGCAGTACTTC
CDR3aa: CAWRGQGPPAYEQYF
d_gene: NA
j_gene: TRBJ2-7
abundance: few
len: 15
v_gene: TRBV30

CDR3nt: TGCAGCTCGAGCGGGGGAAGGGGGACTGAAGCTTTCTTT
CDR3aa: CSSSGGRGTEAFF
d_gene: NA
j_gene: TRBJ1-1
abundance: many
len: 13
v_gene: TRBV29-1